The 30 T cell receptor beta chains presented below share a single source sample, sequenced in a study of identical twins (TCRdb year 2016). Library construction relied on 5' RACE. Instrument used: Illumina HiSeq 2000. In-frame beta chains were kept once TCRdb had trimmed the public reads at Q25 with fastp and called clones with MiXCR. Under each unique CDR3 protein, matching rows form one entry showing the most common genes and DNA. Present in this sample are approximately 1.8 million distinct CDR3 sequences, roughly a third of which were seen just once. The top ten clonotypes cover about 0.25% of the sample. Sequenced sample: cord blood. These TCRs come from a newborn girl in good health.

The chain couples TRBV28 to TRBJ2-7; TRBD1 is a possible D gene (6 bases). The CDR3 contains 14 residues. CDR1 and CDR2 from the germline V gene are MDHEN and SYDVKM. Trimming removed 2 bases from V and 7 bases from J, with 15 bases in between. The CDR3 DNA reads TGTGCCAGCAGTTTAGGGGGACACCCCAATGAGCAGTACTTC. This codes for CASSLGGHPNEQYF.

The rearrangement uses TRBV10-3 and TRBJ2-2; D is undetermined. Germline CDR1 reads ENHRY; CDR2 reads SYGVKD. The V end was cut by 2 bases, the J end by 5 bases, with 9 bases between. The CDR3 has 14 residues. CDR3 in amino acids: CAISERKRTGELFF. CDR3 DNA sequence: TGTGCCATCAGTGAGCGGAAGCGAACCGGGGAGCTGTTTTTT.

The chain has TRBV7-2 and TRBJ2-7; 7 bases are shared with TRBD1. The assigned J gene may be wrong: the sequence end matches TRBJ2-4 better. CDR3 size: 17 residues. Germline loops: CDR1 SGHTA, CDR2 FQGNSA. Written as DNA, the CDR3 is TGTGCCAGCAGCTTAGTAGTAGGGGGCCAAGCCAAAAACATTCAGTACTTC. Translated, it gives CASSLVVGGQAKNIQYF.

This clonotype was observed a few times. The genes are TRBV25-1 and TRBJ2-1; weak D call: TRBD2 (5 bases). V lost 0 bases, J lost 5 bases, and 5 bases lay in between. CDR1 and CDR2 (germline): MGHDK, SYGVNS. This CDR3 has 13 amino acids. CDR3 bases: TGTGCCAGCAGTGAATATAGCGACAATGAGCAGTTCTTC. It specifies CASSEYSDNEQFF.

This clonotype was found a few times. The V call is TRBV28, the J call TRBJ1-2; 7 positions match TRBD1. CDR1 is MDHEN and CDR2 is SYDVKM in the germline V gene. This CDR3 contains 15 residues. V was clipped by 6 bases and J by 4 bases; unmatched bases: 11. Here the CDR3 DNA reads TGTGCCAGCAGCCCTACCGGGACAGCCCTCTATGGCTACACCTTC. Translation gives CASSPTGTALYGYTF.

Comments on this clonotype: The junction differs from germline at one of its ends, possibly a read error. The chain employs TRBV28 and TRBJ2-3; 11 nucleotides match TRBD2. CDR3 length: 16 residues. The V gene's germline CDR1 is MDHEN and CDR2 SYDVKM. The CDR3 DNA reads TGTGTCAGCAGTCCCCGGACTAGCGGGAGCACAGATACGCAGTATTTT. Translation: CVSSPRTSGSTDTQYF.

This clonotype was counted only a few times. This chain links TRBV3-1 with TRBJ2-3, with 8 bases aligning to TRBD2. The CDR3 runs 17 residues. J was trimmed by 5 bases and V by 0 bases; bases with no gene match: 10. Germline CDR1 and CDR2: LGHDT and YNNKEL (reference sequence). CDR3 nucleotide sequence: TGTGCCAGCAGCCAAGAGGGGACTAGAAGTGGAGGAGATACGCAGTATTTT. The encoded protein is CASSQEGTRSGGDTQYF.

The V and J genes are TRBV24-1 and TRBJ2-3; 9 bases agree with TRBD2. There are 19 residues in the CDR3. In germline, CDR1 is KGHDR, CDR2 SFDVKD. Trimming cost V 0 bases and J 1 base; bases outside gene matches: 10. The CDR3 bases are TGTGCCACCAGTGATTTGCGGAACGCGGGAGGGCCGGGCACAGATACGCAGTATTTT. Translating gives CATSDLRNAGGPGTDTQYF.

This clonotype was detected only once. The J gene is TRBJ2-1, the V gene TRBV4-2, with 12 positions matching TRBD2. The J call may be mistaken, given a closer DNA end match to TRBJ2-7. CDR1 is LGHNA, CDR2 YNFKEQ, per germline. The length of the CDR3 is 17 residues. Written as DNA, the CDR3 is TGTGCCAGCAGCCACCGACTAGCGGGAGTCTCCTACAATGAGCAGTACTTC. Protein sequence: CASSHRLAGVSYNEQYF.

This rearrangement joins TRBV20-1 to TRBJ1-4; 8 bases fit TRBD1. CDR1 is DFQATT and CDR2 is SNEGSKA in the germline V gene (reference sequence). The CDR3 totals 15 residues. The trim removed 7 bases at V and 6 bases at J, leaving 13 bases unmatched. The CDR3 DNA is TGCAGTGTTATAACTCCAGGGGGCGGAGATGAAAAACTGTTTTTT. This translates into CSVITPGGGDEKLFF.

The V gene is TRBV5-1, the J gene TRBJ2-7; D tentatively reads TRBD1 or TRBD2 (5 bases each). Trimming left V 4 bases short and J 7 bases short, with 24 bases between. From germline, CDR1 is SGHRS and CDR2 YFSETQ. This CDR3 spans 16 amino acids. The CDR3 reads CASSRTLPQGWNEQYF. In DNA form, the CDR3 reads TGCGCCAGCAGCCGGACTCTCCCTCAGGGTTGGAATGAGCAGTACTTC.

This clonotype was counted only a few times. V usage is TRBV6-1 and J usage is TRBJ1-2, with 7 bases matching TRBD1. The CDR3 is 15 residues long. Germline loops: CDR1 MNHNS, CDR2 SASEGT. The V segment lost 5 bases and the J segment 5 bases; nucleotides outside the gene matches: 11. CDR3 sequence reads: CASSTRTGPPYGYTF. DNA for the CDR3: TGTGCCAGCAGTACAAGGACAGGCCCCCCTTATGGCTACACCTTC.

This chain connects TRBV30 to TRBJ1-2, with D perhaps TRBD1 (6 bases). Germline lookup yields CDR1 GTSNPN and CDR2 SVGIG (reference sequence). Trimming shortened V by 0 bases and J by 5 bases, and 13 bases separated the two germline ends. CDR3 length equals 14 residues. CDR3 protein: CAWSVNREVYGYTF. In DNA, the CDR3 is TGTGCCTGGAGTGTTAACAGGGAAGTGTATGGCTACACCTTC. Complete variable domain (other parts from reference TRBV30 and TRBJ1-2): SQTIHQWPATLVQPVGSPLSLECTVEGTSNPNLYWYRQAAGRGLQLLFYSVGIGQISSEVPQNLSASRPQDRQFILSSKKLLLSDSGFYLCAWSVNREVYGYTFGSGTRLTVV.

Only a few counts were recorded for this clonotype. The V call is TRBV12-3 or TRBV12-4, the J call TRBJ2-5; unclear D gene. This CDR3 is 14 amino acids long. The V end lost 1 base, the J end lost 4 bases, and 10 bases lay between the germline ends. This CDR3 reads CASSLVVEVETQYF. In DNA, the CDR3 is TGTGCCAGCAGTTTAGTCGTTGAGGTAGAGACCCAGTACTTC.

V is TRBV20-1 and J is TRBJ1-1; D possibly corresponds to TRBD1 (5 bases). CDR3 size: 12 residues. V lost 7 bases, J lost 5 bases, and 14 bases lay in between. Looked up from germline, CDR1 is DFQATT and CDR2 is SNEGSKA (reference sequence). The CDR3 spells CSGTGGGTEAFF. Here the CDR3 DNA reads TGCAGTGGTACGGGGGGGGGAACTGAAGCTTTCTTT.

This chain joins TRBV27 and TRBJ2-7; D may be TRBD2 (6 bases). The CDR3 totals 14 residues. V shed 11 bases and J shed 7 bases, with 24 bases lying between them. CDR1 MNHEY and CDR2 SMNVEV come from the germline V gene (reference sequence). The DNA for the CDR3 is TGTGCCGGCAAAGGTGGAGGGATCTACAATGAGCAGTACTTC. Encoded protein: CAGKGGGIYNEQYF.

This clonotype was seen more than once but under ten times. The V and J genes are TRBV20-1 and TRBJ1-2; 7 bases map to TRBD1. The CDR3 is 17 amino acids. The V gene end was trimmed by 3 bases and the J gene end by 7 bases; junction bases not matched to a gene: 20. Germline CDR1 is DFQATT and CDR2 is SNEGSKA (reference sequence). DNA for the CDR3: TGCAGTGCTAGGAGGGGGAGGACAGGATCTTTTTTGGGTGGCTACACCTTC. It specifies CSARRGRTGSFLGGYTF.

The chain is built from TRBV2 and TRBJ2-1, with 14 positions matching TRBD2. From germline, CDR1 is SNHLY and CDR2 FYNNEI. V gave up 5 bases and J gave up 7 bases; unmatched junction bases: 7. The CDR3 loop spans 16 amino acids. In DNA, the CDR3 is TGTGCCAGCAGTCCCCCGGGACTAGCGGGAGTAAATGAGCAGTTCTTC. Translated, it gives CASSPPGLAGVNEQFF.

J is TRBJ1-2 and V is TRBV21-1; the table's D call TRBD1 went unverified against the DNA. TRBV21-1 is noted as a pseudogene. The CDR3 is made up of 15 amino acids. The CDR3 DNA sequence: TGTGCCAGCAGCAAAGGGACAGGCGTCAACTATGGCTACACCTTC. Translation: CASSKGTGVNYGYTF.

The chain joins TRBV11-2 to TRBJ2-7; no reliable D call. From germline, CDR1 is SGHAT and CDR2 FQNNGV. The CDR3 is made up of 15 amino acids. The V end was cut by 3 bases, the J end by 5 bases, with 17 bases between. The CDR3 loop is CASSLAPKLVHEQYF. In DNA form, the CDR3 reads TGTGCCAGCAGCTTGGCTCCCAAGCTGGTCCACGAGCAGTACTTC.

This chain uses TRBV21-1 with TRBJ2-7; the table's D gene call, TRBD2, was not cross checked with the DNA. TRBV21-1 represents a pseudogene. The CDR3 is 15 residues long. The CDR3 bases are TGTGCCAGCAGCAAAAATGGGGAGGGTTTCCACGAGCAGTACTTC. This translates into CASSKNGEGFHEQYF.

This clonotype was observed a few times. This rearrangement joins TRBV12-3 or TRBV12-4 to TRBJ1-5; TRBD1 matches at 8 bases. Trimming at V came to 7 bases and at J to 4 bases, leaving 9 bases not matched to a gene. This CDR3 region has 15 residues. The CDR3 sequence: CASTRGQGGNQPQHF. CDR3 nucleotide sequence: TGTGCCAGCACCCGTGGACAGGGAGGGAATCAGCCCCAGCATTTT.

V gene TRBV14 combines with J gene TRBJ1-5; D is possibly TRBD1 (5 bases). Germline CDR1 and CDR2: SGHDN and FVKESK. The V end lost 1 base, the J end lost 5 bases, and 12 bases lay between the germline ends. This CDR3 contains 15 residues. CDR3 sequence reads: CASSQGGDGDQPQHF. As DNA, the CDR3 is TGTGCCAGCAGCCAAGGGGGGGACGGAGATCAGCCCCAGCATTTT.

This clonotype was counted at least ten times. The chain combines TRBV20-1 with TRBJ2-7; 9 bases are shared with TRBD2. J was trimmed by 7 bases and V by 5 bases; bases with no gene match: 12. The germline V gene has CDR1 DFQATT and CDR2 SNEGSKA (reference sequence). The CDR3 length is 14 residues. The CDR3 sequence is CSAPTSGPSYEQYF. CDR3 nucleotides: TGCAGTGCTCCGACTAGCGGCCCGAGTTATGAGCAGTACTTC.

The chain joins TRBV5-1 to TRBJ2-4; the match to TRBD2 covers 7 bases. Germline V gene lookup returns CDR1 SGHRS and CDR2 YFSETQ. The length of the CDR3 is 19 residues. The trim removed 0 bases at V and 1 base at J, leaving 13 bases unmatched. The DNA for the CDR3 is TGCGCCAGCAGCTTGGCCCCGGGGTGGGGGGGAATGGCCAAAAACATTCAGTACTTC. Protein sequence: CASSLAPGWGGMAKNIQYF.

In this sample, this clonotype turned up a few times. The rearrangement uses TRBV25-1 and TRBJ2-5; D is tentatively TRBD1 or TRBD2 (5 bases each). The CDR3 covers 12 residues. Germline lookup yields CDR1 MGHDK and CDR2 SYGVNS. Trimming left V 7 bases short and J 4 bases short, with 10 bases between. The CDR3 DNA reads TGTGCCAGCAACGAGGGGCGAGAGACCCAGTACTTC. This codes for CASNEGRETQYF.

The rearrangement uses TRBV3-1 and TRBJ1-5; D call uncertain. Trimming took off 2 bases at V and 5 bases at J, with 7 bases between the two ends. Germline V gene sequence: CDR1 LGHDT, CDR2 YNNKEL (reference sequence). The CDR3 covers 13 residues. In DNA, the CDR3 is TGTGCCAGCAGCCAAAACCCCCATCAGCCCCAGCATTTT. Residues: CASSQNPHQPQHF.

The gene calls are TRBV28 and TRBJ1-1; the match to TRBD1 covers 9 bases. V shed 6 bases, J shed 3 bases, and the junction held 5 bases outside the gene matches. The CDR3 has 14 amino acids. Germline CDR1 reads MDHEN; CDR2 reads SYDVKM. The CDR3 nucleotides read TGTGCCAGCAGCCTGACAGGGGGACACACTGAAGCTTTCTTT. It translates to CASSLTGGHTEAFF.

The J gene is TRBJ2-1, the V gene TRBV6-2 or TRBV6-3, with 7 bases lining up with TRBD2. The CDR3 runs to 15 residues. Germline V gene sequence: CDR1 MNHEY, CDR2 SVGEGT. The V gene end was trimmed by 4 bases and the J gene end by 5 bases; junction bases not matched to a gene: 8. For the CDR3, the DNA is TGTGCCAGCAGTTTGGGACTAACCCCTCACAATGAGCAGTTCTTC. The encoded protein is CASSLGLTPHNEQFF.

This clonotype came up a few times. The chain joins TRBV18 to TRBJ2-7; 12 positions agree with TRBD2. Germline loops: CDR1 KGHSH, CDR2 LQKENI. Trimming removed 2 bases from V and 9 bases from J; junction bases left unmatched: 14. The CDR3 is 17 residues long. The CDR3, as DNA: TGTGCCAGCTCACCATCCCCTAGCGGGAGGGTTACACCGCGGCAGTACTTC. This translates into CASSPSPSGRVTPRQYF. The variable domain in full, with the rest retrieved from reference TRBV18 and TRBJ2-7, is NAGVMQNPRHLVRRRGQEARLRCSPMKGHSHVYWYRQLPEEGLKFMVYLQKENIIDESGMPKERFSAEFPKEGPSILRIQQVVRGDSAAYFCASSPSPSGRVTPRQYFGPGTRLTVT.